A selection of T cell receptor beta chains follows, all from one sample in a study of T cell changes during pregnancy in multiple sclerosis. Using immunoSEQ multiplex PCR, the repertoire was profiled, and TCRdb retains in-frame clones only, with some absent. The sample records over 55,000 clones, around 92% being singletons. The sequenced sample was peripheral blood, obtained in the first trimester of pregnancy. These receptors were obtained from a female donor with multiple sclerosis, enrolled in a pregnancy study. The CDR3 runs from the conserved cysteine through the conserved F or W. Each record gives: V gene, CDR3 protein.

TRBV11-3	CASSYRLAGGADTQYF
TRBV6-5	CASSQNTGYEQYF
TRBV19	CASSPDQRMAGQGLGYTF
TRBV28	CASSLAPIPTEAFF
TRBV7-9	CASSLVGSGRAGQFF
TRBV7-9	CASSLVAPVVGQFF
TRBV5-1	CASSLGLALTDTQYF
TRBV7-3	CASSPGQGLDGYTF
TRBV5-6	CASNPWAGVTNEQFF
TRBV6-5	CASTPDRRGYTF
TRBV28	CASSSARWETDTQYF
TRBV29-1	CSAVAGANVLTF
TRBV10-3	CAISESDSYEQYF
TRBV7-7	CASSLGLAGVSEQFF
TRBV7-2	CASSSHWGQWLSEQYF
TRBV15	CATSRDLGDYNEQFF
TRBV13	CASSLVGGRVEETQYF
TRBV19	CASSSRGIYNEQFF
TRBV7-9	CASSKRPGQGATDTQYF
TRBV6-1	CASMASYEQYF
TRBV19	CASRTVRSGSGELFF
TRBV4-1	CASSRPTGSDTEAFF
TRBV19	CASSISGWDRGLGEQFF